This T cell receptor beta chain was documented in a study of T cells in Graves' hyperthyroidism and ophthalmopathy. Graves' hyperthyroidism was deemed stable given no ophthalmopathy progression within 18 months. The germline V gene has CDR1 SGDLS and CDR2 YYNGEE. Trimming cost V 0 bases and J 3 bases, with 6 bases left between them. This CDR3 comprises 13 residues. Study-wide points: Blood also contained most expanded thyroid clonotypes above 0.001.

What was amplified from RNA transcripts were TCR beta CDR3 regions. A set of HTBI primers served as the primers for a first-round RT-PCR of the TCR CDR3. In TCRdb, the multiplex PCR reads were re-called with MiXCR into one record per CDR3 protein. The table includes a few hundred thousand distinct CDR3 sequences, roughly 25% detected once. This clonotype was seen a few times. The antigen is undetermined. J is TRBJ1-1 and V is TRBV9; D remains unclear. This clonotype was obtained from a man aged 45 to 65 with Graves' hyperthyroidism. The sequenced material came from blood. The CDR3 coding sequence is TGTGCCAGCAGCGTAGGTCAACACACTGAAGCTTTCTTT. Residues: CASSVGQHTEAFF.